The TCR beta chain described here comes from a study of graft-versus-host responses after intestinal transplantation. Study summary: For around 3 years after anti-thymocyte globulin induction, all recipients took tacrolimus and steroids. Notes on the study in general: Early post-transplant falls in HvG clones accompanied the peak levels of circulating GvH clones. GvH clones turned up in recipient marrow; some had shown up first in ileum or blood.

Concerning this clone: The antigen remains unidentified.

The V and J ends lost 7 bases and 0 bases respectively, with 20 bases between them. The CDR3 runs to 16 residues. The germline V gene encodes CDR1 SGDLS and CDR2 YYNGEE. TCRdb's copy holds only in-frame clones and misses some; the assay was immunoSEQ multiplex PCR. Among around 45,000 clones listed, approximately 95% were seen once. The chain uses TRBV9 and TRBJ2-7; either TRBD1 or TRBD2 may supply D (5 bases each). Sample: PBMCs, taken around 48 weeks after intestinal transplant. This TCR came from a human patient who received an intestinal transplant, so some T cells may come from the graft donor. The CDR3 coding sequence is TGTGCCAGCGGACCTTCTGGGGACCTCAGCTCCTACGAGCAGTACTTC. It specifies CASGPSGDLSSYEQYF.